What follows is one T cell receptor (beta chain) and its context. This sample is drawn from a study of blood T cell repertoires in COVID-19. Study at large: Acute-phase and convalescent COVID-19 samples originated in the United States, Italy and Spain. Sample material is recorded as cDNA or gDNA derived from T cells, B-cell-depleted T cells, or PBMCs.

TCRdb's copy holds only in-frame clones and misses some; the assay was immunoSEQ multiplex PCR. The sample includes more than 95,000 clones, more than 85% of them seen just once. There are 13 residues in the CDR3. Germline V lookup: CDR1 SNHLY, CDR2 FYNNEI. Trimming took off 9 bases at V and 2 bases at J, with 12 bases between the two ends. The chain joins TRBV2 to TRBJ2-3, with D perhaps TRBD1 (5 bases). This clonotype originated in a man aged 50 or older with COVID-19, enrolled during active disease. The sequencing sample was made of peripheral blood. In DNA, the CDR3 is TGTGCCAGTCAGGGTCTGTTCACAGATACGCAGTATTTT. The encoded protein is CASQGLFTDTQYF.